Reported below is one T cell receptor beta chain. In Seattle, patients joined the study during active infection and were tracked longitudinally. The data were taken from a study of blood T cell repertoires in COVID-19. About the research overall: Some COVID-19 samples were acute and others convalescent; all came from the United States, Italy and Spain. In each case, the material was cDNA or gDNA derived from T cells, B-cell-depleted T cells, or PBMCs.

The germline CDR1 and CDR2 sequences are SGHTA and FQGNSA. Trimming at V came to 0 bases and at J to 5 bases, leaving 5 bases not matched to a gene. The CDR3 is 15 amino acids. Generated by immunoSEQ multiplex PCR, the TCRdb table keeps only in-frame clones and is missing some. The repertoire includes roughly 300,000 clones, around nine tenths of them detected once, and 1.5% to 2% sits in the top ten. Sequencing was carried out using peripheral blood. The sequence came from a woman in her 30s with COVID-19, enrolled during active disease. The chain links TRBV7-2 to TRBJ2-5; TRBD2 matches 8 bases. In DNA, the CDR3 is TGTGCCAGCAGCTTAGCCCCTCCGGGGGGGGAGACCCAGTACTTC. Its protein is CASSLAPPGGETQYF.